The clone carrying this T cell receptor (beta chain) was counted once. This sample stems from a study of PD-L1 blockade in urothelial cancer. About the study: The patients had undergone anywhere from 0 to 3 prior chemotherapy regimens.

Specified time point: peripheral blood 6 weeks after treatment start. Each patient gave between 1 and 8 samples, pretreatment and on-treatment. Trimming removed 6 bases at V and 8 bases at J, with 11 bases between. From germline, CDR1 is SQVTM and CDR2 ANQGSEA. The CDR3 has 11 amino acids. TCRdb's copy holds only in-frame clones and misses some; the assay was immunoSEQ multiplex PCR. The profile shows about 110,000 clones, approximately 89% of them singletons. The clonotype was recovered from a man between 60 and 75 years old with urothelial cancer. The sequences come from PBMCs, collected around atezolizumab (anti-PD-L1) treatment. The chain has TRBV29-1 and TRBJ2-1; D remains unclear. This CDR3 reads CSVFKGDEQFF. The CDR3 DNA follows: TGCAGCGTATTCAAAGGAGATGAGCAGTTCTTC.